Listed below are T cell receptor beta chains from one sample, sequenced in a study of T-cell memory formation after mild COVID-19. In TCRdb, the 5' RACE reads were re-called with MiXCR into one record per CDR3 protein. Of 92,000 or so distinct CDR3 sequences in the sample, roughly an eighth were seen once. The sample taken for sequencing was PBMCs or a T cell subset sorted from them (not recorded which). Receptors were obtained from an adult woman who had mild COVID-19 (a few samples of this study predate the infection). Cell type and time point are not known. Both conserved end residues are part of each CDR3. Fields, in order: V gene, CDR3 length, J gene, D gene, clone size, CDR3 protein, CDR3 DNA. The D gene is left open where the match is weak. The size field is filled for only some rows; it gives once, few, many or a size class.

v_call: TRBV11-3
cdr3_length: 16
j_call: TRBJ2-1
d_call: TRBD2
clone_size: few
cdr3_aa: CASSSWGLAGAYEQFF
cdr3_nt: TGTGCCAGCAGCTCCTGGGGGCTAGCGGGAGCATATGAGCAGTTCTTC

v_call: TRBV6-5
cdr3_length: 12
j_call: TRBJ2-3
d_call: .
clone_size: many
cdr3_aa: CASSQDADTQYF
cdr3_nt: TGTGCCAGCAGCCAGGACGCAGATACGCAGTATTTT

v_call: TRBV7-9
cdr3_length: 11
j_call: TRBJ2-7
d_call: .
clone_size: many
cdr3_aa: CAAGGAYEQYF
cdr3_nt: TGTGCAGCCGGCGGGGCCTACGAGCAGTACTTC

v_call: TRBV15
cdr3_length: 15
j_call: TRBJ2-7
d_call: TRBD2
clone_size: few
cdr3_aa: CASSREAGESYEQYF
cdr3_nt: TGTGCCAGCAGCAGAGAAGCGGGGGAGTCCTACGAGCAGTACTTC

v_call: TRBV9
cdr3_length: 18
j_call: TRBJ2-1
d_call: TRBD2
clone_size: few
cdr3_aa: CASSSNPKRGGSYNEQFF
cdr3_nt: TGTGCCAGCAGCTCCAACCCTAAGCGGGGGGGCTCCTACAATGAGCAGTTCTTC

v_call: TRBV7-8
cdr3_length: 15
j_call: TRBJ2-7
d_call: .
clone_size: .
cdr3_aa: CASSLDRVDSYEQYF
cdr3_nt: TGTGCCAGCAGCTTAGATCGGGTTGACAGCTACGAGCAGTACTTC

v_call: TRBV6-4
cdr3_length: 14
j_call: TRBJ2-3
d_call: .
clone_size: .
cdr3_aa: CASSDDGGTDTQYF
cdr3_nt: TGTGCCAGCAGTGACGACGGGGGAACAGATACGCAGTATTTT

v_call: TRBV20-1
cdr3_length: 13
j_call: TRBJ1-2
d_call: .
clone_size: .
cdr3_aa: CSARADGGYGYTF
cdr3_nt: TGCAGTGCTAGGGCGGACGGAGGGTATGGCTACACCTTC

v_call: TRBV10-3
cdr3_length: 16
j_call: TRBJ2-2
d_call: TRBD2
clone_size: .
cdr3_aa: CAISPASGRNTGELFF
cdr3_nt: TGTGCCATCAGCCCCGCTAGCGGGAGAAACACCGGGGAGCTGTTTTTT

v_call: TRBV12-3/TRBV12-4
cdr3_length: 13
j_call: TRBJ2-1
d_call: .
clone_size: .
cdr3_aa: CASSLAARNEQFF
cdr3_nt: TGTGCCAGCAGTTTAGCCGCCCGCAATGAGCAGTTCTTC

v_call: TRBV12-3/TRBV12-4
cdr3_length: 14
j_call: TRBJ2-7
d_call: .
clone_size: few
cdr3_aa: CASSLIGGTYEQYF
cdr3_nt: TGTGCCAGCAGTTTAATCGGGGGAACGTACGAGCAGTACTTC

v_call: TRBV25-1
cdr3_length: 13
j_call: TRBJ1-4
d_call: .
clone_size: few
cdr3_aa: CASSEFIGEKLFF
cdr3_nt: TGTGCCAGCAGTGAATTTATTGGGGAAAAACTGTTTTTT

v_call: TRBV28
cdr3_length: 17
j_call: TRBJ2-1
d_call: TRBD2
clone_size: .
cdr3_aa: CASSFWLAGSDYNEQFF
cdr3_nt: TGTGCCAGCAGTTTCTGGCTAGCGGGCTCCGACTACAATGAGCAGTTCTTC

v_call: TRBV7-3
cdr3_length: 13
j_call: TRBJ2-7
d_call: TRBD2
clone_size: few
cdr3_aa: CASSPGEGYEQYF
cdr3_nt: TGTGCCAGCAGCCCCGGGGAGGGTTACGAGCAGTACTTC

v_call: TRBV6-4
cdr3_length: 12
j_call: TRBJ2-3
d_call: .
clone_size: .
cdr3_aa: CASSDSSDTQYF
cdr3_nt: TGTGCCAGCAGTGACTCGTCAGATACGCAGTATTTT

v_call: TRBV29-1
cdr3_length: 13
j_call: TRBJ2-1
d_call: TRBD1
clone_size: few
cdr3_aa: CSSGQGVYNEQFF
cdr3_nt: TGCAGCTCGGGACAGGGCGTGTACAATGAGCAGTTCTTC

v_call: TRBV7-9
cdr3_length: 12
j_call: TRBJ2-7
d_call: .
clone_size: few
cdr3_aa: CASSYGTYEQYF
cdr3_nt: TGTGCCAGCAGCTACGGGACCTACGAGCAGTACTTC

v_call: TRBV19
cdr3_length: 13
j_call: TRBJ2-7
d_call: TRBD2
clone_size: few
cdr3_aa: CATSNREAYEQYF
cdr3_nt: TGTGCCACCTCAAATCGGGAGGCCTACGAGCAGTACTTC

v_call: TRBV28
cdr3_length: 12
j_call: TRBJ2-5
d_call: .
clone_size: .
cdr3_aa: CASSLGSTPQYF
cdr3_nt: TGTGCCAGCAGTTTGGGTTCGACCCCCCAGTACTTC

v_call: TRBV12-3/TRBV12-4
cdr3_length: 13
j_call: TRBJ1-2
d_call: .
clone_size: few
cdr3_aa: CASSPPYRVGYTF
cdr3_nt: TGTGCCAGCAGTCCCCCTTACAGGGTCGGCTACACCTTC

v_call: TRBV6-6
cdr3_length: 14
j_call: TRBJ1-1
d_call: TRBD1
clone_size: .
cdr3_aa: CASSYLQGGAEAFF
cdr3_nt: TGTGCCAGCAGTTATTTGCAGGGGGGGGCTGAAGCTTTCTTT

v_call: TRBV7-9
cdr3_length: 15
j_call: TRBJ2-3
d_call: .
clone_size: few
cdr3_aa: CASSFAGPPTDTQYF
cdr3_nt: TGTGCCAGCAGCTTTGCTGGACCTCCCACAGATACGCAGTATTTT

v_call: TRBV7-9
cdr3_length: 12
j_call: TRBJ2-7
d_call: .
clone_size: few
cdr3_aa: CASSEQKYEQYF
cdr3_nt: TGTGCCAGCAGCGAACAAAAATACGAGCAGTACTTC

v_call: TRBV3-1
cdr3_length: 14
j_call: TRBJ2-7
d_call: .
clone_size: few
cdr3_aa: CASSQDPVAYEQYF
cdr3_nt: TGTGCCAGCAGCCAAGATCCTGTAGCCTACGAGCAGTACTTC

v_call: TRBV7-9
cdr3_length: 17
j_call: TRBJ2-7
d_call: TRBD2
clone_size: many
cdr3_aa: CASSFDQVAGGPYEQYF
cdr3_nt: TGTGCCAGCAGCTTTGATCAGGTAGCGGGAGGACCCTACGAGCAGTACTTC

v_call: TRBV5-1
cdr3_length: 17
j_call: TRBJ2-1
d_call: TRBD2
clone_size: few
cdr3_aa: CASSTSPLAGPYNEQFF
cdr3_nt: TGCGCCAGCAGCACCTCCCCACTAGCGGGTCCCTACAATGAGCAGTTCTTC

v_call: TRBV4-2
cdr3_length: 14
j_call: TRBJ2-7
d_call: TRBD2
clone_size: few
cdr3_aa: CASSQLAGGNEQYF
cdr3_nt: TGTGCCAGCAGCCAACTAGCGGGCGGGAACGAGCAGTACTTC

v_call: TRBV20-1
cdr3_length: 14
j_call: TRBJ1-2
d_call: TRBD1
clone_size: once
cdr3_aa: CSAKTGGEWYGYTF
cdr3_nt: TGCAGTGCTAAGACAGGGGGGGAATGGTATGGCTACACCTTC

v_call: TRBV15
cdr3_length: 15
j_call: TRBJ1-2
d_call: .
clone_size: many
cdr3_aa: CATSGSRTDNYGYTF
cdr3_nt: TGTGCCACCAGCGGATCCAGGACAGATAACTATGGCTACACCTTC

v_call: TRBV12-3/TRBV12-4
cdr3_length: 16
j_call: TRBJ2-2
d_call: .
clone_size: .
cdr3_aa: CASSLPTGLAAGELFF
cdr3_nt: TGTGCCAGCAGCCTCCCGACAGGCCTGGCCGCCGGGGAGCTGTTTTTT

v_call: TRBV6-5
cdr3_length: 16
j_call: TRBJ2-6
d_call: .
clone_size: many
cdr3_aa: CASSFAIVSGANVLTF
cdr3_nt: TGTGCCAGCAGTTTTGCGATAGTATCTGGGGCCAACGTCCTGACTTTC

v_call: TRBV7-6
cdr3_length: 13
j_call: TRBJ1-1
d_call: .
clone_size: few
cdr3_aa: CASSAGTSLEAFF
cdr3_nt: TGTGCCAGCAGCGCCGGGACTTCCCTCGAAGCTTTCTTT

v_call: TRBV6-1
cdr3_length: 17
j_call: TRBJ2-7
d_call: TRBD2
clone_size: .
cdr3_aa: CASSDRLAGGGSYEQYF
cdr3_nt: TGTGCCAGCAGTGATCGGCTAGCGGGAGGGGGCTCCTACGAGCAGTACTTC

v_call: TRBV9
cdr3_length: 13
j_call: TRBJ1-1
d_call: .
clone_size: .
cdr3_aa: CASSGAVNTEAFF
cdr3_nt: TGTGCCAGCAGCGGAGCGGTGAACACTGAAGCTTTCTTT